This TCR beta chain was sequenced in a study of CD8+ T cells in alopecia areata. Study details: A 6-month period off drug followed tofacitinib, which lasted 6 to 18 months.

Patients with alopecia areata provided lesional scalp punch biopsies as well as peripheral blood. This clone turned up a few times. Reverse transcription of extracted RNA yielded cDNA, which provided the sequencing template. Clones were read by immunoSEQ multiplex PCR, and TCRdb kept only the in-frame ones, dropping some. The data show roughly 200,000 clones, with 63% seen just once and 1.5% to 2% held by the top ten. Sequencing was performed on CD4+ T cells sorted from blood, taken at week 0. The TCR originated in a human donor with alopecia areata.

CDR3 protein: CAIEARRTSGGSDTQYF. The CDR3 bases are TGTGCCATCGAGGCCAGGAGGACTAGCGGGGGATCAGATACGCAGTATTTT. This chain links TRBV10-3 with TRBJ2-3; 13 positions agree with TRBD2. V dropped 8 bases and J dropped 4; count of bases not matched to a gene: 12. Per the germline V gene, CDR1 is ENHRY and CDR2 is SYGVKD. CDR3 size: 17 residues.